This TCR beta chain comes out of a study of PD-L1 blockade in urothelial cancer. At the level of the study: Researchers looked at the blood 3 weeks (second dose) and 6 weeks after treatment began.

V lost 6 bases and J lost 4, with 13 bases in between. Germline V gene data show CDR1 as MDHEN and CDR2 as SYDVKM. CDR3 length: 14 residues. Assay used: immunoSEQ multiplex PCR; TCRdb lists only in-frame clones, some missing. The sample consists of approximately 110,000 clones, about 85% of them appearing once. This receptor was obtained from a man aged 45 to 65 with urothelial cancer. V gene TRBV28 combines with J gene TRBJ1-5; tentative D call: TRBD1 (6 bases). The sequencing here drew on PBMCs, taken around atezolizumab (anti-PD-L1) treatment. CDR3 protein: CASSGGQTNQPQHF. DNA of the CDR3: TGTGCCAGCAGCGGAGGACAGACGAATCAGCCCCAGCATTTT.